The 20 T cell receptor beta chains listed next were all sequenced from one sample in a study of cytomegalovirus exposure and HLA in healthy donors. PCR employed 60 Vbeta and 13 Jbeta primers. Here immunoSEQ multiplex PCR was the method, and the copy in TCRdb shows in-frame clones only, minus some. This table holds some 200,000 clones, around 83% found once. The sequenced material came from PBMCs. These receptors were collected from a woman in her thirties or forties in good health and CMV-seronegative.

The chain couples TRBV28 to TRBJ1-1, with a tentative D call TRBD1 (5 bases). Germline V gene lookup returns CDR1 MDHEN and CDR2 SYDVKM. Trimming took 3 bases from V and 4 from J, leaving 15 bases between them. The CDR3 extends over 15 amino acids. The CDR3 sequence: CASSFRGIGSTEAFF. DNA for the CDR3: TGTGCCAGCAGTTTCCGGGGGATTGGGAGCACTGAAGCTTTCTTT.

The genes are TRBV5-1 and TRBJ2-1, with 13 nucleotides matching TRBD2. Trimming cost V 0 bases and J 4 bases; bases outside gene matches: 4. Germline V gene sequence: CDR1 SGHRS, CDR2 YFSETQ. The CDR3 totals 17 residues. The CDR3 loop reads CASSLGGTSGEYNEQFF. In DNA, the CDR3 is TGCGCCAGCAGCTTGGGGGGGACTAGCGGGGAGTACAATGAGCAGTTCTTC. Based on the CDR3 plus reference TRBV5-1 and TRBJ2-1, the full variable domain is KAGVTQTPRYLIKTRGQQVTLSCSPISGHRSVSWYQQTPGQGLQFLFEYFSETQRNKGNFPGRFSGRQFSNSRSEMNVSTLELGDSALYLCASSLGGTSGEYNEQFFGPGTRLTVL.

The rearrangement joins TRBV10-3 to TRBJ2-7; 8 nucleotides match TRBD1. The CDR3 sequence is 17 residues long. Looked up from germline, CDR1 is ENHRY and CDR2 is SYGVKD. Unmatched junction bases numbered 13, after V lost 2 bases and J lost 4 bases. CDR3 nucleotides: TGTGCCATCAGTGAGCGACCCGGGCAGGGGGCTGGATACGAGCAGTACTTC. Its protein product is CAISERPGQGAGYEQYF.

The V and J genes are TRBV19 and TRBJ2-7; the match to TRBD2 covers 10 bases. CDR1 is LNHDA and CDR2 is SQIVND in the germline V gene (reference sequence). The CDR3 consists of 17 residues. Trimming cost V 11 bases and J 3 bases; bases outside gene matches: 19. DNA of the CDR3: TGTGCCTCTCCTCCTAGCGGGAGCGACCCGTGGCACTACGAGCAGTACTTC. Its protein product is CASPPSGSDPWHYEQYF. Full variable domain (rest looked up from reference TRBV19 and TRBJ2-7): DGGITQSPKYLFRKEGQNVTLSCEQNLNHDAMYWYRQDPGQGLRLIYYSQIVNDFQKGDIAEGYSVSREKKESFPLTVTSAQKNPTAFYLCASPPSGSDPWHYEQYFGPGTRLTVT.

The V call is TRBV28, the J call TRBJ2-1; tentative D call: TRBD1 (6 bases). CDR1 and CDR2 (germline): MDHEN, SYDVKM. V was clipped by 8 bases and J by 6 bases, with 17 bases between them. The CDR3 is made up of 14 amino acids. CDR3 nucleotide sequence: TGTGCCAGCGGGACCTACAGGGTTCCCAATGAGCAGTTCTTC. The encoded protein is CASGTYRVPNEQFF.

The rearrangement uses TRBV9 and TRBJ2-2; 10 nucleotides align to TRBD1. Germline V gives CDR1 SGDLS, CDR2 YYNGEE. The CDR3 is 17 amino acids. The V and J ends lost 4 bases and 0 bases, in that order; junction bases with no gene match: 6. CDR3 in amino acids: CASSSPGTGANTGELFF. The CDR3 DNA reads TGTGCCAGCAGCTCACCCGGGACAGGGGCGAACACCGGGGAGCTGTTTTTT. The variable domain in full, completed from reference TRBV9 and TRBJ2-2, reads DSGVTQTPKHLITATGQRVTLRCSPRSGDLSVYWYQQSLDQGLQFLIQYYNGEERAKGNILERFSAQQFPDLHSELNLSSLELGDSALYFCASSSPGTGANTGELFFGEGSRLTVL.

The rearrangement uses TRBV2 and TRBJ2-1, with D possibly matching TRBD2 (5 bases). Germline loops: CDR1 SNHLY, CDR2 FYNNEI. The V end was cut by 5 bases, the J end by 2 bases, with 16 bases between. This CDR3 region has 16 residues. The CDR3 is CASSTRGIGTYNEQFF. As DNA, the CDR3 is TGTGCCAGCAGTACCCGGGGTATTGGTACCTACAATGAGCAGTTCTTC.

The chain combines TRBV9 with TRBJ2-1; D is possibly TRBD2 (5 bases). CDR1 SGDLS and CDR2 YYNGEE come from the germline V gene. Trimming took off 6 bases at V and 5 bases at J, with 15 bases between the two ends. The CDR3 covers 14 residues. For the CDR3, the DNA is TGTGCCAGCACTGTAGCGCCCCTGGACAATGAGCAGTTCTTC. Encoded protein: CASTVAPLDNEQFF.

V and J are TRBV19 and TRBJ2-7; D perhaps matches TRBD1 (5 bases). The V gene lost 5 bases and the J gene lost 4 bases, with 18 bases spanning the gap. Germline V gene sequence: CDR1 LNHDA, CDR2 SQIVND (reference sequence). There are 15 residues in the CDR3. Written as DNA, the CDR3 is TGTGCCAGTAGTTTTGGTGAGACAGCTAAGTACGAGCAGTACTTC. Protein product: CASSFGETAKYEQYF. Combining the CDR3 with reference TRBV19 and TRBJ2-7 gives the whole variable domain DGGITQSPKYLFRKEGQNVTLSCEQNLNHDAMYWYRQDPGQGLRLIYYSQIVNDFQKGDIAEGYSVSREKKESFPLTVTSAQKNPTAFYLCASSFGETAKYEQYFGPGTRLTVT.

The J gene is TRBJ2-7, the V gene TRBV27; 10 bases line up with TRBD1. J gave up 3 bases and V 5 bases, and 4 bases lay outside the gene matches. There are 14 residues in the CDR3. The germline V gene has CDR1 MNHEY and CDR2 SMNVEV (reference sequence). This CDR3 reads CASSMGQGIYEQYF. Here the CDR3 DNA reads TGTGCCAGCAGTATGGGACAGGGGATCTACGAGCAGTACTTC.

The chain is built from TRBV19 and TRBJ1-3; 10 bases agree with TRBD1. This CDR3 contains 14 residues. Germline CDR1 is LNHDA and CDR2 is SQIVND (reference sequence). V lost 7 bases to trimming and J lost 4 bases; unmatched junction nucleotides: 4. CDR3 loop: CASTQTGGGNTIYF. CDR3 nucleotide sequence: TGTGCCAGTACTCAGACAGGGGGCGGAAACACCATATATTTT.

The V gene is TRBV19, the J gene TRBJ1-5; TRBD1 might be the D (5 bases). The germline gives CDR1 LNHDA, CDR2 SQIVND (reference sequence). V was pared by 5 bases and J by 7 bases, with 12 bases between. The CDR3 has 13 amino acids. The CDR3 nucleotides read TGTGCCAGTAGTGGGGCAGTCGACCAGCCCCAGCATTTT. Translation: CASSGAVDQPQHF. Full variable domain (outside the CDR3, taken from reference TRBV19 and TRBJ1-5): DGGITQSPKYLFRKEGQNVTLSCEQNLNHDAMYWYRQDPGQGLRLIYYSQIVNDFQKGDIAEGYSVSREKKESFPLTVTSAQKNPTAFYLCASSGAVDQPQHFGDGTRLSIL.

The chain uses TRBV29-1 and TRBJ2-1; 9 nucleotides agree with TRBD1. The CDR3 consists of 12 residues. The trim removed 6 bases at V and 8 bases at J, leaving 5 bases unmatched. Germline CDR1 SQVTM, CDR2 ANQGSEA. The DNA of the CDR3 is TGCAGCGTCCAACAGGGGGCGGATGAGCAGTTCTTC. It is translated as CSVQQGADEQFF.

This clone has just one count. CDR3 nucleotide sequence: TGTGCCACCACCAGACAGGGCATGAACACTGAAGCTTTCTTT. Translating it yields CATTRQGMNTEAFF. The chain links TRBV10-3 to TRBJ1-1; TRBD1 aligns across 7 bases. This CDR3 has 14 residues. Germline-derived CDR1 and CDR2 are ENHRY and SYGVKD. V was pared by 10 bases and J by 0 bases, with 8 bases of the junction left unmatched.

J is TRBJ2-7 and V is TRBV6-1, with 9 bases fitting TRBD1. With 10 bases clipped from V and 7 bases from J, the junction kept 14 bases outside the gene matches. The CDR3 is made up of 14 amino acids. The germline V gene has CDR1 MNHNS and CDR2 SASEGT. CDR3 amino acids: CATNKGQGLEEQYF. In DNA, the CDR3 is TGTGCCACCAATAAGGGACAGGGATTGGAAGAGCAGTACTTC.

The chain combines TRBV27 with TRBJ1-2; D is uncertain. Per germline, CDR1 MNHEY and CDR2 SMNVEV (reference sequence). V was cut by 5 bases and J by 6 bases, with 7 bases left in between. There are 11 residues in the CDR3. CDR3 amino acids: CASSGVDGYTF. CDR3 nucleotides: TGTGCCAGCAGTGGAGTGGATGGCTACACCTTC.

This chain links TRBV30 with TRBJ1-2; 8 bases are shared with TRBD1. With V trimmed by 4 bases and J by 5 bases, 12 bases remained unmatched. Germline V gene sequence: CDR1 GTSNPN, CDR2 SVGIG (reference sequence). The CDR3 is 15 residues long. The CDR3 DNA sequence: TGTGCCTGGAAAAGGCTTCCAGGGGGCGCGTATGGCTACACCTTC. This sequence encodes CAWKRLPGGAYGYTF.

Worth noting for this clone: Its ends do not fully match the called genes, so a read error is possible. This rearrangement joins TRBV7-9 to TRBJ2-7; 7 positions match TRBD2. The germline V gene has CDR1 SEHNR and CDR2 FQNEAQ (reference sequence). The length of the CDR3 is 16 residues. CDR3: CSSSSPGAGILHEQYF. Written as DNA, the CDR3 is TGTTCCAGCAGCTCCCCGGGAGCGGGAATTCTCCACGAGCAGTACTTC. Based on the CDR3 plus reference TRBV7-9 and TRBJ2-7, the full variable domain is DTGVSQNPRHKITKRGQNVTFRCDPISEHNRLYWYRQTLGQGPEFLTYFQNEAQLEKSRLLSDRFSAERPKGSFSTLEIQRTEQGDSAMYLCSSSSPGAGILHEQYFGPGTRLTVT.

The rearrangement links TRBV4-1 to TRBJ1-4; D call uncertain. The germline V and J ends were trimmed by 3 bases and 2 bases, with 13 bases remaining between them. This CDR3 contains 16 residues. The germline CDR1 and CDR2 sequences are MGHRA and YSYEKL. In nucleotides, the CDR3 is TGCGCCAGCAGCCAGCTCCAAACCGCGACTAATGAAAAACTGTTTTTT. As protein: CASSQLQTATNEKLFF.

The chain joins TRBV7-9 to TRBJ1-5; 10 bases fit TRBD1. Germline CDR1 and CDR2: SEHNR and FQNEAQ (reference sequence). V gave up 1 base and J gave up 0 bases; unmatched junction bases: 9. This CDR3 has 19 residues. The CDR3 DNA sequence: TGTGCCAGCAGCTTAGGGTCCGGGACAGGGGACTATAGCAATCAGCCCCAGCATTTT. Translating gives CASSLGSGTGDYSNQPQHF.